This TCR beta chain stems from a study of cytomegalovirus exposure and HLA in healthy donors. General study results and limits: Later analysis revealed greater clonal expansion in HLA-associated TCR beta chains than in equally common others. TCR beta V- and J-gene trimming, according to a later analysis, was linked to a missense DCLRE1C variant.

Turning to this clone: The antigen remains undetermined.

Primers included in the PCR were 60 Vbeta and 13 Jbeta primers. Assay: immunoSEQ multiplex PCR; the TCRdb copy retains only in-frame clones and omits some. Here the sample table reports under 200,000 clones. The V end was cut by 8 bases, the J end by 0 bases, with 10 bases between. Germline CDR1 reads MGHRA; CDR2 reads YSYEKL. The CDR3 has 13 residues. The chain carries TRBV4-1 and TRBJ1-1; tentatively, D is TRBD1 (5 bases). The source of this sequence is a man aged 30 to 45 in good health and CMV-seronegative. The source material was PBMCs. In DNA, the CDR3 is TGCGCCAGCGGGGGACTTTTGAACACTGAAGCTTTCTTT. This gives the protein CASGGLLNTEAFF.